This T cell receptor beta chain is drawn from a study of spatial heterogeneity in lung cancer. Turning to the study itself: Each unique TCR and UMI combination was seen more than ten times on average in raw reads. General observations from the study: Follow-up blood showed ubiquitous expanded tumor TCRs less than blood at resection did.

TCRdb re-analysed the 5' RACE reads in MiXCR, keeping a single row per CDR3 protein. Among tens of thousands of distinct CDR3 sequences listed, 6% to 9% were seen once. This clonotype was seen at least ten times. Its antigen is unknown. The sample's time point: sample taken at primary tumor resection. Sequencing of whole RNA from tumor, nontumor lung or frozen PBMC involved no sorting. The donors comprised about 74 untreated early-stage non-small cell lung cancer patients. Germline assignment: CDR1 MNHEY and CDR2 SVGAGI. V lost 7 bases and J 9 bases, leaving 11 bases between the germline ends. This CDR3 is 11 amino acids long.

The starting material was PBMCs, obtained at surgery. V usage is TRBV6-5 and J usage is TRBJ2-3; D gene ambiguous. This sequence was found in a female donor with early-stage non-small cell lung cancer. The CDR3 here is CASTGGRTQYF. The CDR3, as DNA: TGTGCCAGCACGGGCGGACGAACGCAGTATTTT.